Each of the 18 T cell receptor beta chains below was sequenced from the same sample in a study of blood T cells in healthy people across ages. Then a second PCR, running roughly 7 to 11 cycles, was carried out with a sample-barcoded 5' primer and a J-beta primer mix. TCRdb processed the 5' RACE reads anew with MiXCR; each CDR3 protein has one entry. The repertoire consists of roughly 1,700,000 distinct CDR3 sequences, with roughly 27% occurring once and the leading ten covering about 7.7%. Input material: blood. The receptors stem from a woman aged 25 to 39 in good health.

The rearrangement links TRBV12-3 or TRBV12-4 to TRBJ1-2, with TRBD1 identical over 10 bases. The CDR3 length is 13 residues. In DNA, the CDR3 is TGTGTCTCGGGGACAGGGGCAGTGGGTGGCTACACCTTC. Residues: CVSGTGAVGGYTF.

The CDR3 DNA sequence: TGTGCCAGCAGCGGAGGGACAGATCAGCCCCAGCATTTT. Residues: CASSGGTDQPQHF. The V gene is TRBV11-2, the J gene TRBJ1-5; 7 positions match TRBD1. Germline CDR1 reads SGHAT; CDR2 reads FQNNGV. The CDR3 loop spans 13 amino acids. V lost 5 bases, J lost 5 bases, and 3 bases stayed unmatched. The full variable domain, completed using reference TRBV11-2 and TRBJ1-5, is EAGVAQSPRYKIIEKRQSVAFWCNPISGHATLYWYQQILGQGPKLLIQFQNNGVVDDSQLPKDRFSAERLKGVDSTLKIQPAKLEDSAVYLCASSGGTDQPQHFGDGTRLSIL.

This clonotype was counted only a few times. V gene TRBV10-1 combines with J gene TRBJ2-3, with 8 bases aligning to TRBD1. After removal of 8 bases from V and 1 base from J, the junction contained 2 bases not matched to a gene. The CDR3 totals 13 residues. Germline V lookup: CDR1 WNHNN, CDR2 SYGVQD (reference sequence). For the CDR3, the DNA is TGCGCCAGCCAGGACAGGGGCACAGATACGCAGTATTTT. Amino acid sequence: CASQDRGTDTQYF.

The chain links TRBV7-2 to TRBJ2-3, with 7 bases lining up with TRBD1. V was clipped by 4 bases and J by 0 bases; unmatched bases: 7. This CDR3 has 16 residues. Germline CDR1 and CDR2: SGHTA and FQGNSA. CDR3 amino acids: CASSSSLTGSTDTQYF. Here the CDR3 DNA reads TGTGCCAGCAGCTCCTCATTGACAGGGAGCACAGATACGCAGTATTTT.

The genes are TRBV18 and TRBJ2-7; the D is unclear. V was shortened by 6 bases and J by 3 bases, with 15 bases between the two germline ends. Germline loops: CDR1 KGHSH, CDR2 LQKENI. The CDR3 length is 14 residues. The CDR3 region has the DNA TGTGCCAGCTCCCCAGTAGGAACCGTCTACGAGCAGTACTTC. Its translation: CASSPVGTVYEQYF.

V gene TRBV20-1 combines with J gene TRBJ1-4, with D possibly TRBD1 on 5 matching bases. The CDR3 has 14 residues. V shed 2 bases and J shed 8 bases, with 15 bases lying between them. The germline CDR1 and CDR2 sequences are DFQATT and SNEGSKA (reference sequence). The chain's CDR3 is CSARPRGRGEKLFF. CDR3 DNA: TGCAGTGCTAGACCGAGGGGCCGAGGCGAAAAACTGTTTTTT.

V usage is TRBV2 and J usage is TRBJ2-7, with D perhaps assigned TRBD1 or TRBD2 (6 bases each). The CDR3 loop spans 12 amino acids. Germline CDR1 SNHLY, CDR2 FYNNEI. V dropped 8 bases and J dropped 5 bases, with 13 bases sitting between them. CDR3 sequence reads: CASGGQRHEQYF. DNA of the CDR3: TGTGCCAGCGGGGGGCAGCGGCACGAGCAGTACTTC. Full variable domain (remainder filled in from reference TRBV2 and TRBJ2-7): EPEVTQTPSHQVTQMGQEVILRCVPISNHLYFYWYRQILGQKVEFLVSFYNNEISEKSEIFDDQFSVERPDGSNFTLKIRSTKLEDSAMYFCASGGQRHEQYFGPGTRLTVT.

This chain uses TRBV7-2 with TRBJ2-1; 9 nucleotides line up with TRBD2. The germline gives CDR1 SGHTA, CDR2 FQGNSA. The J segment lost 7 bases and the V segment lost 4 bases, leaving 14 bases of the junction unmatched. The CDR3 loop spans 17 amino acids. The CDR3 sequence: CASSSVVMAGGINEQFF. The CDR3 DNA reads as TGTGCCAGCAGCTCGGTTGTAATGGCGGGGGGGATTAATGAGCAGTTCTTC.

This clonotype was seen a handful of times. The chain links TRBV7-2 to TRBJ2-1; weak D call: TRBD1 (6 bases). Trimming shortened V by 3 bases and J by 15 bases, and 24 bases separated the two germline ends. The V gene's germline CDR1 is SGHTA and CDR2 FQGNSA. The CDR3 is made up of 15 amino acids. This CDR3 reads CASSFDRSVTPVPFF. The DNA of the CDR3 is TGTGCCAGCAGCTTCGACAGGTCCGTCACCCCGGTACCGTTCTTC.

As to this clonotype: One end of the junction fails to match germline, which may point to a read error. The chain has TRBV20-1 and TRBJ1-4, with D possibly matching TRBD1 (5 bases). The CDR3 runs to 13 residues. Germline CDR1 reads DFQATT; CDR2 reads SNEGSKA (reference sequence). The CDR3 here is CSARQLTNEELFF. The DNA for the CDR3 is TGCAGTGCTCGACAGTTAACTAATGAAGAACTGTTTTTT.

This clonotype has only a few counts. The V call is TRBV7-2, the J call TRBJ2-7; a possible D gene is TRBD2 (5 bases). This CDR3 region has 14 residues. The germline CDR1 and CDR2 sequences are SGHTA and FQGNSA. V gave up 6 bases and J gave up 3 bases, with 15 bases separating them. For the CDR3, the DNA is TGTGCCAGCAGTTACCTAGAGGGTCGCTACGAGCAGTACTTC. This codes for CASSYLEGRYEQYF.

J is TRBJ1-2 and V is TRBV6-6; tentatively, D is TRBD1 (5 bases). The CDR3 runs to 12 residues. The ends were cut back, 2 bases at V and 9 bases at J, with 10 bases in the middle. The germline gives CDR1 MNHNY, CDR2 SVGAGI (reference sequence). Here the CDR3 DNA reads TGTGCCAGCAGTTACGGGGCGGTGAGCTACACCTTC. This encodes CASSYGAVSYTF.

This clonotype was seen ten or more times. The gene calls are TRBV20-1 and TRBJ2-7, with 8 bases matching TRBD2. Trimming removed 2 bases from V and 2 bases from J; junction bases left unmatched: 5. Per the germline V gene, CDR1 is DFQATT and CDR2 is SNEGSKA (reference sequence). The CDR3 runs to 14 residues. The CDR3 sequence: CSARPSGRPYEQYF. For the CDR3, the DNA is TGCAGTGCTAGACCTAGCGGGCGCCCCTACGAGCAGTACTTC.

In its sample, this clonotype was seen a few times. V gene TRBV2 combines with J gene TRBJ2-5; a possible D gene is TRBD2 (6 bases). The ends were cut back, 4 bases at V and 5 bases at J, with 11 bases in the middle. CDR3 length equals 13 residues. Germline CDR1 SNHLY, CDR2 FYNNEI. This CDR3 reads CASSAEGRETQYF. In DNA, the CDR3 is TGTGCCAGCAGTGCGGAGGGAAGGGAGACCCAGTACTTC.

This clonotype was counted between two and nine times. The rearrangement uses TRBV9 and TRBJ1-2; 10 bases match TRBD1. The CDR3 has 16 residues. With V trimmed by 0 bases and J by 7 bases, 9 bases remained unmatched. Germline CDR1 SGDLS, CDR2 YYNGEE. The CDR3 reads CASSVEGTGAMRGYTF. DNA for the CDR3: TGTGCCAGCAGCGTAGAGGGGACAGGGGCTATGCGTGGCTACACCTTC.

The genes are TRBV7-3 and TRBJ2-2, with 8 bases that match TRBD1. Trimming removed 5 bases from V and 6 bases from J; junction bases left unmatched: 2. CDR3 length: 13 amino acids. The germline V gene encodes CDR1 SGHTA and CDR2 FQGTGA. The CDR3 region is CASSTGGSGELFF. CDR3 DNA: TGTGCCAGCAGCACAGGGGGATCCGGGGAGCTGTTTTTT.

This clonotype occurred a few times. The chain carries TRBV2 and TRBJ2-1; 9 nucleotides align to TRBD2. The CDR3 extends over 16 amino acids. From germline, CDR1 is SNHLY and CDR2 FYNNEI. V shed 6 bases and J 5 bases; nucleotides not matched to a gene: 11. This CDR3 is CASRIISGGDDNEQFF. The CDR3 DNA follows: TGTGCCAGCAGGATTATTAGCGGGGGCGATGACAATGAGCAGTTCTTC.

Only a few counts were recorded for this clonotype. The chain employs TRBV20-1 and TRBJ1-4; 7 positions match TRBD1. Germline lookup yields CDR1 DFQATT and CDR2 SNEGSKA (reference sequence). The CDR3 is made up of 14 amino acids. The V gene end was trimmed by 1 base and the J gene end by 5 bases; junction bases not matched to a gene: 4. The CDR3: CSARGDRQNEKLFF. The CDR3 coding sequence is TGCAGTGCTAGAGGGGACAGACAGAATGAAAAACTGTTTTTT.